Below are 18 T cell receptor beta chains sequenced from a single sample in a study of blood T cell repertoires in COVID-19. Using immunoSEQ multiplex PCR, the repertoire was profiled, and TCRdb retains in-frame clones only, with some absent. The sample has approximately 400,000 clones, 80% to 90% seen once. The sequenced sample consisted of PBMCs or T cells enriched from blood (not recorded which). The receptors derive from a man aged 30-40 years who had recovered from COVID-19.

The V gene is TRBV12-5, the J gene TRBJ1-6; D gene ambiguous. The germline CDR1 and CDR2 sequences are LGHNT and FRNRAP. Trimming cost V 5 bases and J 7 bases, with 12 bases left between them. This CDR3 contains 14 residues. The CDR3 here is CASGLGPGNSPLHF. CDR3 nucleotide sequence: TGTGCTAGTGGTCTCGGACCGGGAAATTCACCCCTCCACTTT.

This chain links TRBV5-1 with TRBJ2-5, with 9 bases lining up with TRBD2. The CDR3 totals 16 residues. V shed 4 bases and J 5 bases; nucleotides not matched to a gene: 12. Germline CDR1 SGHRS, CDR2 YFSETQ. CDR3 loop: CASSPVGRGGPETQYF. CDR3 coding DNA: TGCGCCAGCAGCCCCGTGGGGCGGGGGGGCCCGGAGACCCAGTACTTC.

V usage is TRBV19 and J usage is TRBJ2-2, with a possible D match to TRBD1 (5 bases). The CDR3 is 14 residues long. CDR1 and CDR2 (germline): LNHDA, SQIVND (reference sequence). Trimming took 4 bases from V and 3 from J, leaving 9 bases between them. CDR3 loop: CASSKDIYTGELFF. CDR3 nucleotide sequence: TGTGCCAGTAGTAAGGACATATACACCGGGGAGCTGTTTTTT.

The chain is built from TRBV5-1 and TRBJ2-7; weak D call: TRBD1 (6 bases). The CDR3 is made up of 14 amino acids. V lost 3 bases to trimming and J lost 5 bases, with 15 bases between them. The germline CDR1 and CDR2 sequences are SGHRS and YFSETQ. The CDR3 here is CASSSYRVGDEQYF. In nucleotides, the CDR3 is TGCGCCAGCAGCTCCTACAGGGTAGGGGACGAGCAGTACTTC.

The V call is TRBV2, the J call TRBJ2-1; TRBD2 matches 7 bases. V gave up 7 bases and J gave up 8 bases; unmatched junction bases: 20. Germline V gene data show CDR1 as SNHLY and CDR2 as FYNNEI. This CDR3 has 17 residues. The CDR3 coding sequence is TGTGCCAGCACTGTCGAATCCCCGGGACTACAAATCTATGAGCAGTTCTTC. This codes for CASTVESPGLQIYEQFF.

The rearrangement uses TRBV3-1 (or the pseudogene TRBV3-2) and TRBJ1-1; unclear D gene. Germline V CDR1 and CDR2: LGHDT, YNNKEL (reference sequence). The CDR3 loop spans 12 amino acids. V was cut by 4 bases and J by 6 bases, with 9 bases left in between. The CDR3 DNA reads TGTGCCAGCAGCCCGGGGTTCGCTGAAGCTTTCTTT. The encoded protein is CASSPGFAEAFF.

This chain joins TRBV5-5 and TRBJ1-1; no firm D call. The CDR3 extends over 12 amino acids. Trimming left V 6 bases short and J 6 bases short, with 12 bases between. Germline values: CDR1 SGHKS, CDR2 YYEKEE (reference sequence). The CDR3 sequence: CASKVAESEAFF. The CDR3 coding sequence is TGTGCCAGCAAAGTGGCGGAGTCTGAAGCTTTCTTT.

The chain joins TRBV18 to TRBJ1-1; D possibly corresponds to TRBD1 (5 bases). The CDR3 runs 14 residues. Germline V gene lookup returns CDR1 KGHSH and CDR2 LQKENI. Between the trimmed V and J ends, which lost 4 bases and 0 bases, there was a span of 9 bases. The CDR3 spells CASSHGGVNTEAFF. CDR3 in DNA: TGTGCCAGCTCACACGGGGGGGTGAACACTGAAGCTTTCTTT.

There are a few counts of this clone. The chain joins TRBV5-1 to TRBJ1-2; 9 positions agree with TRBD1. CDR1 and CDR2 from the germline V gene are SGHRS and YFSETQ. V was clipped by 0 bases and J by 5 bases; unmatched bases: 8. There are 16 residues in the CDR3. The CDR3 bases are TGCGCCAGCAGCTTGGAGGACAGGGGCCTCTCGTATGGCTACACCTTC. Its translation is CASSLEDRGLSYGYTF.

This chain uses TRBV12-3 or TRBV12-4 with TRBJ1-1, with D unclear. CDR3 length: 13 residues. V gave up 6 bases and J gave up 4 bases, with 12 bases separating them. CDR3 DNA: TGTGCCAGCAGCTTGACGGGTCTCACTGAAGCTTTCTTT. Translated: CASSLTGLTEAFF.

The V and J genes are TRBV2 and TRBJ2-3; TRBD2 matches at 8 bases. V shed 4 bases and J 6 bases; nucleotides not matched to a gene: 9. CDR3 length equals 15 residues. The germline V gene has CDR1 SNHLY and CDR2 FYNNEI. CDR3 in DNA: TGTGCCAGCAGTGTAGGGCTTAGCGGGGTTGATACGCAGTATTTT. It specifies CASSVGLSGVDTQYF.

Written as DNA, the CDR3 is TGTGCCAGCAGCTTGGGCACATCGAACACTGAAGCTTTCTTT. This translates into CASSLGTSNTEAFF. The chain is built from TRBV5-5 and TRBJ1-1; no reliable D call. Germline V gene sequence: CDR1 SGHKS, CDR2 YYEKEE (reference sequence). This CDR3 has 14 amino acids. V lost 0 bases and J lost 1, with 7 bases in between.

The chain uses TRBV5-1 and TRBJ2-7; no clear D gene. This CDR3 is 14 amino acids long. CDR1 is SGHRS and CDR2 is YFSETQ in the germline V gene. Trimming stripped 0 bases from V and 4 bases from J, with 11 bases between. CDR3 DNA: TGCGCCAGCAGCTTGGCAGGCCCTGGGTACGAGCAGTACTTC. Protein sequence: CASSLAGPGYEQYF. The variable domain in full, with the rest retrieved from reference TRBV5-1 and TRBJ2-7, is KAGVTQTPRYLIKTRGQQVTLSCSPISGHRSVSWYQQTPGQGLQFLFEYFSETQRNKGNFPGRFSGRQFSNSRSEMNVSTLELGDSALYLCASSLAGPGYEQYFGPGTRLTVT.

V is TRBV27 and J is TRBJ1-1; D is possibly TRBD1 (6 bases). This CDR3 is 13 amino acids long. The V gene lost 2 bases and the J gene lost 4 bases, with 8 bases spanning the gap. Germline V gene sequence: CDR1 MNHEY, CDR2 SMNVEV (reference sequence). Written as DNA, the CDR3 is TGTGCCAGCAGTTTAATAGGGGGCACTGAAGCTTTCTTT. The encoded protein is CASSLIGGTEAFF.

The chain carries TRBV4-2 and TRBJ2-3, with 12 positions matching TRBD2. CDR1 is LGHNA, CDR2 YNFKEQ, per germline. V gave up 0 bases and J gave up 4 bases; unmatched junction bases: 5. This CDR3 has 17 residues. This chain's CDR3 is CASSQELAGGHSDTQYF. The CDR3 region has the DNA TGTGCCAGCAGCCAAGAGCTAGCGGGGGGGCACTCAGATACGCAGTATTTT.

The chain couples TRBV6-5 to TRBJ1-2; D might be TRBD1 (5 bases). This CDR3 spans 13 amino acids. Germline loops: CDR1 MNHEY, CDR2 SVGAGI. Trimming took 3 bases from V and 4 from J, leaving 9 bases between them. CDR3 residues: CASSYLDSYGYTF. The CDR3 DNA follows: TGTGCCAGCAGTTATTTAGACAGCTATGGCTACACCTTC.

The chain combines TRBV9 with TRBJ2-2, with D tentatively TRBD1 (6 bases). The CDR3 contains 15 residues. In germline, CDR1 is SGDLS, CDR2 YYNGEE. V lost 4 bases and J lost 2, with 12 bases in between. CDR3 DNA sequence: TGTGCCAGCAGCTTTCAGGGGCATAACACCGGGGAGCTGTTTTTT. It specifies CASSFQGHNTGELFF.

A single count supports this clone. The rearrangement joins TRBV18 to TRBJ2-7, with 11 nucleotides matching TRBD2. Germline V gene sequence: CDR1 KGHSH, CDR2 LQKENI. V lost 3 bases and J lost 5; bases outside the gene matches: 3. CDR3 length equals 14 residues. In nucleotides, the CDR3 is TGTGCCAGCTCACCGACTAGCGGGGAAGACGAGCAGTACTTC. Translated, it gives CASSPTSGEDEQYF.